The rows below give T cell receptor beta chains drawn from one sample of a study of T cell responses to AZD1222 COVID-19 vaccine. Data came from immunoSEQ multiplex PCR; TCRdb stores just in-frame clones and leaves some out. Among about 150,000 clones listed, approximately 90% were seen once. The source material was peripheral blood, sampled 28 days after the second AZD1222 dose. The source is an adult who received the AZD1222 COVID-19 vaccine. The CDR3 runs from the conserved cysteine through the conserved F or W. A D gene is named only where the DNA matches it firmly. Some rows have no size entry. The others give once, few or many, or a class for an expanded clone.

J gene	V gene	D gene	clone size	CDR3 protein	CDR3 DNA
TRBJ2-3	TRBV2	TRBD2	-	CASRGTTGTDTQYF	TGTGCCAGCAGGGGGACTACGGGCACAGATACGCAGTATTTT
TRBJ2-1	TRBV21-1	-	few	CASSKGSVAGDYNEQFF	TGTGCCAGCAGCAAAGGGTCGGTAGCGGGAGATTACAATGAGCAGTTCTTC
TRBJ2-3	TRBV30	TRBD2	-	CAWTKGGDTQYF	TGTGCCTGGACCAAGGGAGGGGATACGCAGTATTTT
TRBJ2-7	TRBV7-8	-	-	CASSPRTASYEQYF	TGTGCCAGCAGCCCCCGGACCGCCTCCTACGAGCAGTACTTC
TRBJ2-3	TRBV5-4	-	-	CASSLDQRTTDTQYF	TGTGCCAGCAGCTTGGATCAGCGGACCACAGATACGCAGTATTTT
TRBJ2-5	TRBV10-2	-	-	CASREDVRAETQYF	TGCGCCAGCAGAGAAGATGTTAGGGCTGAGACCCAGTACTTC
TRBJ1-3	TRBV9	-	-	CASSPGISGNTIYF	TGTGCCAGCAGCCCAGGTATCTCTGGAAACACCATATATTTT
TRBJ2-7	TRBV10-3	TRBD1	-	CAISEGTVKVYEQYF	TGTGCCATCAGTGAGGGGACAGTAAAAGTCTACGAGCAGTACTTC
TRBJ2-2	TRBV7-6	-	-	CASTSIIDATGELFF	TGTGCCAGCACCTCAATAATAGATGCAACCGGGGAGCTGTTTTTT
TRBJ2-1	TRBV4-3	TRBD2	-	CASSRDRTSGDHEQFF	TGCGCCAGCAGCCGAGATCGAACTAGCGGGGACCATGAGCAGTTCTTC
TRBJ1-2	TRBV28	TRBD1	-	CASSLRDRPRYGYTF	TGTGCCAGCAGTTTACGGGACAGGCCACGCTATGGCTACACCTTC
TRBJ2-6	TRBV7-6	TRBD1	-	CASSSADRGRVSGANVLTF	TGTGCCAGCAGCTCGGCCGACAGGGGGAGGGTCTCTGGGGCCAACGTCCTGACTTTC
TRBJ1-5	TRBV15	-	-	CATSREALQGNQPQHF	TGTGCCACCAGCAGAGAGGCCTTGCAAGGCAATCAGCCCCAGCATTTT
TRBJ2-1	TRBV7-9	-	once	CASSLAYAGNEQFF	TGTGCCAGCAGCTTAGCGTATGCGGGTAATGAGCAGTTCTTC
TRBJ2-7	TRBV5-1	-	-	CASSLGVYEQYF	TGCGCCAGCAGCTTGGGGGTCTACGAGCAGTACTTC
TRBJ1-2	TRBV19	-	-	CASGRNPNYGYTF	TGTGCCAGCGGACGGAATCCTAACTATGGCTACACCTTC
TRBJ2-7	TRBV7-2	-	-	CASSAGQRNYEQYF	TGTGCCAGCAGCGCGGGACAGAGAAACTACGAGCAGTACTTC
TRBJ1-2	TRBV2	TRBD1	-	CASSPRRFTGDYGYTF	TGTGCCAGCAGTCCTCGCCGGTTTACAGGGGACTATGGCTACACCTTC
TRBJ2-2	TRBV5-1	TRBD1	-	CASSARQGAGGELFF	TGCGCCAGCAGCGCAAGACAGGGGGCGGGCGGGGAGCTGTTTTTT
TRBJ2-7	TRBV6-5	TRBD1	-	CASRTTGTGEYEQYF	TGTGCCAGCAGAACGACCGGGACAGGGGAATACGAGCAGTACTTC
TRBJ1-4	TRBV10-3	TRBD1	-	CAISGDRETVKLFF	TGTGCCATCAGTGGGGACAGGGAAACGGTAAAACTGTTTTTT
TRBJ2-7	TRBV18	-	-	CASSPPGESKQYF	TGTGCCAGCTCACCACCAGGGGAGAGCAAGCAGTACTTC